Listed here are 12 T cell receptor beta chains from one sample, sequenced in a study of CD8+ T cells in alopecia areata (dated by TCRdb to 2016 to 2019). Library prep was done by the immunoSEQ multiplex PCR assay. To provide template for TCR sequencing, every sample had RNA extracted and reverse transcribed into cDNA. Drawn from immuneACCESS, this table holds only the in-frame rearrangements with V and J called that TCRdb kept. Clones are partly lost; checked studies trace under half to an unresolved V gene and leave the rest unexplained. For this sample the table gives approximately 210,000 clones, of which under 70% were detected only once. Roughly 1.2% of the sample goes to the ten largest clones. The intended sense of this specimen's treatment or condition label: oral pan-JAK inhibitor, 5-10 mg twice daily. The specimen comprised CD4+ T cells sorted from blood, sampled around week 46, from a patient treated with tofacitinib. These TCRs come from a human donor with alopecia areata.

This chain joins TRBV30 and TRBJ1-2; D may be TRBD1 (5 bases). Trimming removed 0 bases at V and 6 bases at J, with 11 bases between. The CDR3 runs 13 residues. CDR1 and CDR2 (germline): GTSNPN, SVGIG (reference sequence). The CDR3 DNA sequence: TGTGCCTGGAGTGTACGATGGGGGGATGGCTACACCTTC. It codes for CAWSVRWGDGYTF.

The chain uses TRBV25-1 and TRBJ2-7; 8 nucleotides line up with TRBD1. V was pared by 6 bases and J by 3 bases, with 7 bases of the junction left unmatched. CDR1 and CDR2 from the germline V gene are MGHDK and SYGVNS. The length of the CDR3 is 14 residues. The CDR3 DNA sequence: TGTGCCAGCAGCGCATGGACAGGGCGCTACGAGCAGTACTTC. Translated: CASSAWTGRYEQYF.

The chain is built from TRBV25-1 and TRBJ2-5; 8 positions agree with TRBD1. The CDR3 totals 15 residues. Germline lookup yields CDR1 MGHDK and CDR2 SYGVNS. J gave up 5 bases and V 3 bases, and 8 bases lay outside the gene matches. The CDR3 loop reads CASSDEQGARETQYF. Written as DNA, the CDR3 is TGTGCCAGCAGTGACGAGCAGGGGGCGAGGGAGACCCAGTACTTC.

V gene TRBV4-1 combines with J gene TRBJ2-5; no firm D call. The germline CDR1 and CDR2 sequences are MGHRA and YSYEKL. V gave up 3 bases and J gave up 5 bases, with 13 bases separating them. The CDR3 totals 14 residues. This CDR3 reads CASSQPPPLETQYF. The CDR3 region has the DNA TGCGCCAGCAGCCAGCCCCCGCCGCTGGAGACCCAGTACTTC.

The chain joins TRBV11-2 to TRBJ2-7; D remains unclear. Trimming stripped 5 bases from V and 9 bases from J, with 17 bases between. Germline V gives CDR1 SGHAT, CDR2 FQNNGV. The CDR3 extends over 13 amino acids. The CDR3 sequence is CASSPPGYSRQYF. The CDR3 DNA is TGTGCCAGCAGCCCCCCCGGGTATAGTAGGCAGTACTTC.

The CDR3, as DNA: TGTGCCAGCAGTGAACCGAATCAGTACTATGGCTACACCTTC. This sequence encodes CASSEPNQYYGYTF. This chain uses TRBV6-5 with TRBJ1-2; D unclear. Trimming stripped 5 bases from V and 3 bases from J, with 13 bases between. The CDR3 consists of 14 residues. Germline V lookup: CDR1 MNHEY, CDR2 SVGAGI.

The chain uses TRBV14 and TRBJ2-2; D gene unclear. The germline CDR1 and CDR2 sequences are SGHDN and FVKESK. The germline V and J ends were trimmed by 4 bases and 4 bases, with 16 bases remaining between them. CDR3 size: 16 residues. The CDR3 coding sequence is TGTGCCAGCAGCCCGAGACCTGGGGTTAGCACCGGGGAGCTGTTTTTT. Translated: CASSPRPGVSTGELFF.

This clone was counted only a few times. The V and J genes are TRBV29-1 and TRBJ2-3, with D perhaps TRBD2 (5 bases). This CDR3 spans 11 amino acids. CDR1 SQVTM and CDR2 ANQGSEA come from the germline V gene. The V gene lost 4 bases and the J gene lost 6 bases, with 8 bases spanning the gap. The CDR3 bases are TGCAGCGTTGTGCGGGCCGATACGCAGTATTTT. Protein product: CSVVRADTQYF.

The chain is built from TRBV4-3 and TRBJ1-1; the D gene is possibly TRBD1 (5 bases). The V end was cut by 1 base, the J end by 5 bases, with 23 bases between. The CDR3 consists of 18 residues. Germline CDR1 and CDR2: LGHNA and YSLEER. The CDR3 here is CASSQVSGGVRRSTEAFF. CDR3 nucleotides: TGCGCCAGCAGCCAAGTAAGTGGGGGAGTGCGGCGCTCGACTGAAGCTTTCTTT.

This chain joins TRBV25-1 and TRBJ2-1; the D gene is possibly TRBD2 (6 bases). Germline CDR1 and CDR2: MGHDK and SYGVNS. Trimming removed 6 bases at V and 7 bases at J, with 16 bases between. CDR3 length: 14 residues. CDR3 amino acids: CASSRDSATNEQFF. The CDR3 DNA sequence: TGTGCCAGCAGCCGGGACTCAGCAACGAATGAGCAGTTCTTC.

This clone was observed a handful of times. This chain connects TRBV4-1 to TRBJ2-4; a weak D match, TRBD1 (5 bases). From germline, CDR1 is MGHRA and CDR2 YSYEKL. V was pared by 0 bases and J by 1 base, with 7 bases between. The CDR3 length is 15 residues. The CDR3 is CASSQEGLAKNIQYF. The CDR3 coding sequence is TGCGCCAGCAGCCAAGAGGGGCTGGCCAAAAACATTCAGTACTTC.

This clone showed up just a few times. The chain joins TRBV7-2 to TRBJ2-5, with D possibly matching TRBD1 (5 bases). Germline CDR1 is SGHTA and CDR2 is FQGNSA. The CDR3 extends over 11 amino acids. V was pared by 7 bases and J by 5 bases, with 8 bases between. The CDR3 DNA is TGTGCCAGCAAGGGGATGGAGACCCAGTACTTC. Translated: CASKGMETQYF.